This TCR beta chain was profiled in a study of T cell repertoires in cytomegalovirus infection. Study at large: Well-studied HLA-B-restricted epitopes and recently identified HLA-C-restricted epitopes of CMV were both used in the study. Public TCR beta signatures marked donors with CMV infection and the matching HLA. Whole-study findings and limits: Ex vivo, HLA-C-restricted CMV-specific TCR beta clonotypes prevailed over the rest of the response. The cumulative frequency of public TCR beta families distinguished individuals who carried CMV together with the relevant HLA.

In this sample, this clonotype turned up a few times. What it binds is unknown. Germline V gene data show CDR1 as SGHTA and CDR2 as FQGNSA. V was cut by 5 bases and J by 6 bases, with 17 bases left in between. This CDR3 region has 15 residues. In TCRdb, the reads were re-called with MiXCR into one record per CDR3 protein. The table lists a few hundred thousand distinct CDR3 sequences, around a third of them singletons. This chain joins TRBV7-2 and TRBJ2-1; D is unclear. The clonotype was recovered from a human donor in good health (CMV status not recorded). Some clones in this sample may be carry-over from other donors' samples. Sample: cultured PBMCs, taken from culture after CMV antigen stimulation. The CDR3 DNA follows: TGTGCCAGCAGCACCCGGGCCCCGGGTCGCAATGAGCAGTTCTTC. This sequence encodes CASSTRAPGRNEQFF.